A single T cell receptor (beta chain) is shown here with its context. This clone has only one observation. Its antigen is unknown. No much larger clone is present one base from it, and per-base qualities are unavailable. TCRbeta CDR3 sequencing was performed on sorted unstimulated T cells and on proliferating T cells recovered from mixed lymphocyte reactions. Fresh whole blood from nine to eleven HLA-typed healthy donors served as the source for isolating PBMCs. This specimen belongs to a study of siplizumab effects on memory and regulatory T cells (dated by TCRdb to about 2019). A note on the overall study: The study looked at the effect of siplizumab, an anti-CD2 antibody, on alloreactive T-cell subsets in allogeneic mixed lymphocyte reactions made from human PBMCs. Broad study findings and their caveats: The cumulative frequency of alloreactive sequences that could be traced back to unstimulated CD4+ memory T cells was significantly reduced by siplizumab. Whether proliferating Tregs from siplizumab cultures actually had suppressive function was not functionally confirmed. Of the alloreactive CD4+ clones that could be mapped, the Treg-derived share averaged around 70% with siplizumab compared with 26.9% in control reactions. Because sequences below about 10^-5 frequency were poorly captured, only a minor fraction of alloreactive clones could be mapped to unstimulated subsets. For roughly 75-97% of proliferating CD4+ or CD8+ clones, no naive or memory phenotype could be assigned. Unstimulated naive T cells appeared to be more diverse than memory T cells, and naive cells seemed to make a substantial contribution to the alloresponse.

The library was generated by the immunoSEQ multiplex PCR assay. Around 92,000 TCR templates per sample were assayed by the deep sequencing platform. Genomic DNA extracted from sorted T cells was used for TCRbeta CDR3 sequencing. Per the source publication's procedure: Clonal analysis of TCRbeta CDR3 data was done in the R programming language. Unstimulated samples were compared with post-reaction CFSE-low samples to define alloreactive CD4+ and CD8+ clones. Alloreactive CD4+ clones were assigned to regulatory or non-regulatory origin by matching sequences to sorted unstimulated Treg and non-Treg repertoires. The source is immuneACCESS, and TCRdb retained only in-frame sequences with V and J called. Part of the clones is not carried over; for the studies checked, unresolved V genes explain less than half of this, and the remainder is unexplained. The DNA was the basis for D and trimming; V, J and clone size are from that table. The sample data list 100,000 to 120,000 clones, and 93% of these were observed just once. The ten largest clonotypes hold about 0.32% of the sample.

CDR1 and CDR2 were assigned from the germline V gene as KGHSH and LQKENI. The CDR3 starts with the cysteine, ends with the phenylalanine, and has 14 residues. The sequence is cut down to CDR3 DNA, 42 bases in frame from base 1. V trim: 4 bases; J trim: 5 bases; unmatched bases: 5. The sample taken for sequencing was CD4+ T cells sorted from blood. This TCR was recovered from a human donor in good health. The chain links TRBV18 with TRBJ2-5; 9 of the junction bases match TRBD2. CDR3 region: CASSLGLAKETQYF. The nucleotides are TGTGCCAGCTCACTAGGACTAGCGAAGGAGACCCAGTACTTC.